Described below is a single T cell receptor beta chain sequence and its context. This specimen belongs to a study of blood T cell repertoires in COVID-19. On the study more broadly: Acute and convalescent COVID-19 specimens originated in the United States, Italy and Spain.

Germline V lookup: CDR1 KGHDR, CDR2 SFDVKD. Trimming pared 3 bases from V and 0 bases from J, leaving 14 bases between. The CDR3 loop spans 17 amino acids. The data were produced by immunoSEQ multiplex PCR, yet TCRdb's version contains in-frame clones alone and is incomplete. This table holds about 300,000 clones, roughly 88% found once. The material sequenced was peripheral blood. V and J are TRBV24-1 and TRBJ2-1; D is unresolved. The sequence was collected from a woman aged 45-59 years with acute or convalescent COVID-19. The CDR3 spells CATSDTSDLSSYNEQFF. The DNA of the CDR3 is TGTGCCACCAGTGATACCAGCGATTTGAGCTCCTACAATGAGCAGTTCTTC.